Here is one T cell receptor (beta chain) with its context. The antigen is unknown. This record belongs to a study of shared clonotypes between healthy human individuals. Study-wide findings and caveats: As a rule, naive subsets had a larger estimated richness than memory subsets. Naive CD4 clonotypes overlapped across a handful of donors at around 4.8%.

Assay used: immunoSEQ multiplex PCR; TCRdb lists only in-frame clones, some missing. The repertoire holds about 2.4 million clones, with over 85% as singletons. Germline assignment: CDR1 SQVTM and CDR2 ANQGSEA. Trimming took 3 bases from V and 4 from J, leaving 13 bases between them. This CDR3 has 14 amino acids. The CD4+ fraction was divided into a CD45RA+ naive subset and a CD45RA-negative memory subset. The V gene is TRBV29-1, the J gene TRBJ1-3; D gene uncertain. The receptor's source is a man aged 18 to 29 in good health. Some clones in this sample may be carry-over from other donors' samples. Specimen: naive CD4+ T cells from PBMCs. Subset noted: CD45RA+ positively selected. The CDR3 here is CSVDKGLEGNTIYF. The CDR3 coding sequence is TGCAGCGTTGATAAGGGTTTAGAAGGAAACACCATATATTTT.